These 30 T cell receptor beta chains were all obtained from the same sample, sequenced in a study of control samples from healthy donors and cancer patients. Only in-frame clones appear in the TCRdb table, and some are missing; sequencing was by immunoSEQ multiplex PCR. The sample carries 95,000 to 150,000 clones, around nine tenths recorded once. Sequencing was carried out using blood. The receptors come from a young man in good health.

This clone was detected a few times. This chain joins TRBV15 and TRBJ2-7; maybe TRBD2 (7 bases). Trimming cost V 1 base and J 3 bases, with 13 bases left between them. From germline, CDR1 is LNHNV and CDR2 YYDKDF (reference sequence). The CDR3 has 15 amino acids. The CDR3 DNA reads as TGTGCCACCAGCAGAGGTGGGGGAGGGGGCTACGAGCAGTACGTC. Translating gives CATSRGGGGGYEQYV.

Of note for this clone: Other DNA variants within this sample encode the same CDR3. The chain joins TRBV6-1 to TRBJ2-3; D call uncertain. The CDR3 has 13 residues. The V and J ends lost 2 bases and 2 bases respectively, with 5 bases between them. Per germline, CDR1 MNHNS and CDR2 SASEGT. The CDR3 nucleotides read TGTGCCAGCAGTGAAAAGTACACAGATACGCAGTATTTT. Its protein is CASSEKYTDTQYF.

The chain combines TRBV6-6 with TRBJ2-3; tentatively, D is TRBD2 (5 bases). The CDR3 length is 15 residues. Trimming stripped 2 bases from V and 8 bases from J, with 17 bases between. Germline CDR1 MNHNY, CDR2 SVGAGI (reference sequence). This CDR3 is CASSYPDLGEATQYF. The CDR3 DNA is TGTGCCAGCAGTTACCCCGATCTGGGAGAGGCTACGCAGTATTTT.

V usage is TRBV19 and J usage is TRBJ2-7; possible D gene TRBD1, 7 bases. The germline V and J ends were trimmed by 5 bases and 1 base, with 12 bases remaining between them. Germline CDR1 reads LNHDA; CDR2 reads SQIVND (reference sequence). CDR3 size: 14 residues. Written as DNA, the CDR3 is TGTGCCAGTAGTCGCGCGGGACAGTCCTACGAGCAGTACGTC. This sequence encodes CASSRAGQSYEQYV.

The V and J genes are TRBV20-1 and TRBJ2-3, with D unresolved. The CDR3 length is 13 residues. Between the trimmed V and J ends, which lost 6 bases and 3 bases, there was a span of 13 bases. Germline CDR1 and CDR2: DFQATT and SNEGSKA (reference sequence). CDR3 sequence (DNA): TGCAGTGCCAGTCGGCTAGTAACAGATACGCAGTATTTT. The encoded protein is CSASRLVTDTQYF.

V gene TRBV19 combines with J gene TRBJ2-7; 10 bases align to TRBD1. The germline CDR1 and CDR2 sequences are LNHDA and SQIVND (reference sequence). There are 13 residues in the CDR3. V lost 5 bases and J lost 7; bases outside the gene matches: 5. CDR3 sequence reads: CASSRDRGEEQYV. The CDR3 coding sequence is TGTGCCAGTAGTCGGGACAGGGGAGAAGAGCAGTACGTC.

The chain couples TRBV27 to TRBJ1-4; 7 nucleotides line up with TRBD1. The CDR3 totals 16 residues. V dropped 5 bases and J dropped 7; count of bases not matched to a gene: 13. Germline CDR1 MNHEY, CDR2 SMNVEV (reference sequence). CDR3 protein: CASSRRPRQGGEKLFF. The CDR3 nucleotides are TGTGCCAGCAGTCGCCGGCCCCGACAGGGCGGTGAAAAACTGTTTTTT.

The J gene is TRBJ1-1, the V gene TRBV25-1; possibly TRBD1 for D (6 bases). Germline V gene data show CDR1 as MGHDK and CDR2 as SYGVNS. Trimming shortened V by 6 bases and J by 4 bases, and 18 bases separated the two germline ends. This CDR3 is 15 amino acids long. In DNA, the CDR3 is TGTGCCAGCAGCGACCAAGGGGGGGGGAGCACTGAAGCTTTCTTT. This sequence encodes CASSDQGGGSTEAFF.

Only one count was recorded for this clone. The chain has TRBV12-5 and TRBJ2-1; 9 bases line up with TRBD2. The ends lost 0 bases at V and 4 bases at J; junction bases unmatched: 4. This CDR3 is 16 amino acids long. Per germline, CDR1 LGHNT and CDR2 FRNRAP. CDR3 sequence: CASGLVRTSGYNEQFF. DNA for the CDR3: TGTGCTAGTGGTTTGGTACGAACTAGCGGGTACAATGAGCAGTTCTTC.

This clone was detected only once. The gene calls are TRBV5-6 and TRBJ1-3; D is unresolved. With 2 bases removed from V and 4 bases from J, the gap between germline ends came to 7 bases. Germline V gene data show CDR1 as SGHDT and CDR2 as YYEEEE. This CDR3 region has 13 residues. The CDR3 nucleotides read TGTGCCAGCAGCTTCGGACCCGGAAACACCATATATTTT. This sequence encodes CASSFGPGNTIYF.

V is TRBV7-8 and J is TRBJ2-1; tentative D call: TRBD1 (6 bases). Germline V gene lookup returns CDR1 SGHVS and CDR2 FQNEAQ. The CDR3 is 16 amino acids. The V end lost 4 bases, the J end lost 5 bases, and 18 bases lay between the germline ends. CDR3 bases: TGTGCCAGCAGCTCTGCAGGGGTTTCCACACACAATGAGCAGTTCTTC. Its translation: CASSSAGVSTHNEQFF.

The chain uses TRBV5-6 and TRBJ2-6; the D gene is possibly TRBD2 (5 bases). V was pared by 3 bases and J by 0 bases, with 7 bases between. The CDR3 has 15 amino acids. CDR1 is SGHDT and CDR2 is YYEEEE in the germline V gene. Written as DNA, the CDR3 is TGTGCCAGCAGCTCACTAGGCTCTGGGGCCAACGTCCTGACTTTC. Amino acid sequence: CASSSLGSGANVLTF.

The chain employs TRBV11-3 and TRBJ1-1, with 7 positions matching TRBD1. Per the germline V gene, CDR1 is SGHNT and CDR2 is YENEEA. The length of the CDR3 is 16 residues. V shed 5 bases, J shed 4 bases, and the junction held 13 bases outside the gene matches. CDR3 region: CASSRATGNGGTEAFF. The DNA for the CDR3 is TGTGCCAGCAGCAGAGCGACAGGGAACGGGGGCACTGAAGCTTTCTTT.

This clone was found a few times. V is TRBV7-2 and J is TRBJ2-7; 11 bases agree with TRBD1. J lost 7 bases, V lost 5 bases, and 7 bases had no gene match. CDR3 length: 14 amino acids. CDR1 is SGHTA and CDR2 is FQGNSA in the germline V gene. The CDR3: CASSPGQGGGEQYF. As DNA, the CDR3 is TGTGCCAGCAGCCCGGGACAGGGGGGTGGGGAGCAGTACTTC.

This rearrangement joins TRBV2 to TRBJ2-4, with D perhaps matching TRBD1 (5 bases). Trimming took off 8 bases at V and 9 bases at J, with 20 bases between the two ends. The CDR3 covers 14 residues. Germline assignment: CDR1 SNHLY and CDR2 FYNNEI. CDR3 nucleotides: TGTGCCAGCTGTTATGACAGCCTCTCGGGCATTCAGTACTTC. Residues: CASCYDSLSGIQYF.

The rearrangement links TRBV9 to TRBJ1-4; 9 bases fit TRBD1. The germline V gene has CDR1 SGDLS and CDR2 YYNGEE. The CDR3 is 18 amino acids. After removal of 0 bases from V and 2 bases from J, the junction contained 8 bases not matched to a gene. The CDR3 nucleotides are TGTGCCAGCAGCGTAGGTGGACAGGGGCACGCGACTAATGAAAAACTGTTTTTT. It encodes CASSVGGQGHATNEKLFF. Combining the CDR3 with reference TRBV9 and TRBJ1-4 gives the whole variable domain DSGVTQTPKHLITATGQRVTLRCSPRSGDLSVYWYQQSLDQGLQFLIQYYNGEERAKGNILERFSAQQFPDLHSELNLSSLELGDSALYFCASSVGGQGHATNEKLFFGSGTQLSVL.

The chain links TRBV19 to TRBJ1-4; possible D gene TRBD1, 6 bases. Trimming pared 6 bases from V and 7 bases from J, leaving 15 bases between. This CDR3 contains 14 residues. The germline V gene encodes CDR1 LNHDA and CDR2 SQIVND (reference sequence). CDR3 protein: CASSPPGRGEKLFF. The CDR3 DNA follows: TGTGCCAGTAGCCCCCCGGGCAGGGGTGAAAAACTGTTTTTT.

This chain links TRBV10-3 with TRBJ1-1; weak D call: TRBD1 (5 bases). Deletions cut 6 bases from V and 5 bases from J, with 13 bases between. The CDR3 has 13 amino acids. Germline V gene sequence: CDR1 ENHRY, CDR2 SYGVKD. CDR3 DNA sequence: TGTGCCATCAGGCCTCGGGGGGGGACTGAAGCTTTCTTT. Encoded protein: CAIRPRGGTEAFF.

V is TRBV10-2 and J is TRBJ2-2; possible D gene TRBD1, 6 bases. CDR3 size: 13 residues. V lost 6 bases and J lost 4, with 9 bases in between. CDR1 and CDR2 from the germline V gene are WSHSY and SAAADI. Here the CDR3 reads CASRLDSTGELFF. The CDR3 nucleotides read TGCGCCAGCAGGCTGGACAGCACCGGGGAGCTGTTTTTT.

A single count supports this clone. The chain is built from TRBV14 and TRBJ2-5; D uncertain. Germline lookup yields CDR1 SGHDN and CDR2 FVKESK. This CDR3 is 15 amino acids long. Trimming shortened V by 2 bases and J by 4 bases, and 14 bases separated the two germline ends. CDR3 loop: CASSQPSGSGETQYF. In DNA, the CDR3 is TGTGCCAGCAGCCAACCCAGTGGGTCCGGAGAGACCCAGTACTTC.

The V and J genes are TRBV7-7 and TRBJ2-2; 9 bases line up with TRBD1. J was trimmed by 6 bases and V by 6 bases; bases with no gene match: 8. The CDR3 runs to 15 residues. CDR1 and CDR2 (germline): SSHAT, FNYEAQ (reference sequence). CDR3 coding DNA: TGTGCCAGCAGGCCGGGACAGGGTCAGGCCGGGGAGCTGTTTTTT. It translates to CASRPGQGQAGELFF.

This rearrangement joins TRBV5-1 to TRBJ2-1, with TRBD1 as a possible D gene (6 bases). The germline V gene encodes CDR1 SGHRS and CDR2 YFSETQ. This CDR3 contains 16 residues. Trimming took 0 bases from V and 9 from J, leaving 19 bases between them. The CDR3 DNA sequence: TGCGCCAGCAGCTTGGAACTTGTACAGGGAAAGGTTGAGCAGTTCTTC. Translating gives CASSLELVQGKVEQFF.

V and J are TRBV5-1 and TRBJ1-5, with a possible D match to TRBD1 (6 bases). The V end lost 4 bases, the J end lost 7 bases, and 15 bases lay between the germline ends. CDR3 length: 14 residues. Germline V gives CDR1 SGHRS, CDR2 YFSETQ. CDR3 DNA sequence: TGCGCCAGCAGCCAGGGGTCTCTGGGCCAGCCCCAGCATTTT. It encodes CASSQGSLGQPQHF.

The CDR3 sequence: CASSLQGPEQFF. In DNA, the CDR3 is TGCGCCAGCAGCTTACAGGGCCCTGAGCAGTTCTTC. The V and J genes are TRBV5-1 and TRBJ2-1; a weak D match, TRBD1 (6 bases). Trimming cost V 2 bases and J 9 bases, with 9 bases left between them. Germline CDR1 and CDR2: SGHRS and YFSETQ. This CDR3 spans 12 amino acids.

V is TRBV13 and J is TRBJ1-1, with D hard to call. Trimming removed 5 bases at V and 4 bases at J, with 8 bases between. The CDR3 consists of 12 residues. CDR1 is PRHDT, CDR2 FYEKMQ, per germline (reference sequence). This CDR3 is CASSRGSTEAFF. CDR3 coding DNA: TGTGCCAGCAGCCGTGGGAGCACTGAAGCTTTCTTT.

The chain couples TRBV5-4 to TRBJ2-7, with 7 positions matching TRBD1. Germline V gene data show CDR1 as SGHNT and CDR2 as YYREEE (reference sequence). The ends lost 7 bases at V and 2 bases at J; junction bases unmatched: 9. The CDR3 consists of 14 residues. The CDR3 DNA reads TGTGCCAGCCTAGGAATAGACAGGGCCTACGAGCAGTACGTC. This sequence encodes CASLGIDRAYEQYV.

The chain has TRBV9 and TRBJ1-2, with D unclear. CDR3 length: 13 amino acids. V lost 2 bases and J lost 8, with 13 bases in between. CDR1 is SGDLS, CDR2 YYNGEE, per germline. CDR3 in amino acids: CASSVGPALGYTF. DNA for the CDR3: TGTGCCAGCAGCGTCGGACCCGCCCTCGGCTACACCTTC.

This clone was picked up one time. J is TRBJ1-5 and V is TRBV6-5, with D possibly being TRBD1 (5 bases). The CDR3 is 15 amino acids. With 5 bases removed from V and 3 bases from J, the gap between germline ends came to 14 bases. Germline V gives CDR1 MNHEY, CDR2 SVGAGI. CDR3 DNA: TGTGCCAGCAGTATTGTTCGACAGAACAATCAGCCCCAGCATTTT. Its protein product is CASSIVRQNNQPQHF.

As regards this clone: Other DNA sequences in the same sample also yield this CDR3. V usage is TRBV15 and J usage is TRBJ2-7, with D perhaps TRBD1 (6 bases). CDR3 length: 15 amino acids. Germline-derived CDR1 and CDR2 are LNHNV and YYDKDF (reference sequence). V was cut by 0 bases and J by 0 bases, with 9 bases left in between. CDR3 region: CATSRDRDISYEQYV. CDR3 bases: TGTGCCACCAGCAGAGATCGGGACATCTCCTACGAGCAGTACGTC.

V gene TRBV5-6 combines with J gene TRBJ2-2; D unresolved. This CDR3 spans 15 amino acids. The ends were cut back, 4 bases at V and 2 bases at J, with 12 bases in the middle. From germline, CDR1 is SGHDT and CDR2 YYEEEE. The CDR3 loop is CASSRLDTNTGELFF. DNA for the CDR3: TGTGCCAGCAGCCGATTAGACACCAACACCGGGGAGCTGTTTTTT.